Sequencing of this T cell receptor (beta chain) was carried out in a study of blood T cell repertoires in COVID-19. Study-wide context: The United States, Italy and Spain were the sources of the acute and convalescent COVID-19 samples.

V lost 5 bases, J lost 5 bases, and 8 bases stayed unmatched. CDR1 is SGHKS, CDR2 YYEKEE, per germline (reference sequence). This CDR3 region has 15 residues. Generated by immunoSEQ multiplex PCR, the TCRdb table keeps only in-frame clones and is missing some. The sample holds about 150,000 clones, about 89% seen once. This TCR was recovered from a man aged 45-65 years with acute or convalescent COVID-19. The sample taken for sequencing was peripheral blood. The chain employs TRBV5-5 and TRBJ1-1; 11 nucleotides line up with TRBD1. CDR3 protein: CASSLGGTGGTEAFF. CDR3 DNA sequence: TGTGCCAGCAGTCTGGGTGGGACAGGGGGAACTGAAGCTTTCTTT.